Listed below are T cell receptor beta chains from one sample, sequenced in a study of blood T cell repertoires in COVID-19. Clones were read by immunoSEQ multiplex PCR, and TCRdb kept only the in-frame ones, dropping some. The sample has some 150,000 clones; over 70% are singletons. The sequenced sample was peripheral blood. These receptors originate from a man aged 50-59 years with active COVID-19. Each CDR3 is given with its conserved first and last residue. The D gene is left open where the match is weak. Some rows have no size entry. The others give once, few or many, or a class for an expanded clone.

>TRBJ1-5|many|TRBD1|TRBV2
TGTGCCAGCAAGGGGGCCCCGGGACAGGCGTCTGTTCCCCAGCATTTT
CASKGAPGQASVPQHF
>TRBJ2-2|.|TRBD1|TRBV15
TGTGCCACCAGCAGATCGACAGGGACCGGGGAGCTGTTTTTT
CATSRSTGTGELFF
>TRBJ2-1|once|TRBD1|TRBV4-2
TGTGCCAGCAGCCAAGGGCCCGGACAGGGTGGCAATGAGCAGTTCTTC
CASSQGPGQGGNEQFF
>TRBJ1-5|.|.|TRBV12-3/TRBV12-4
TGTGCCAGCAGCCCGGGATTCAATCAGCCCCAGCATTTT
CASSPGFNQPQHF
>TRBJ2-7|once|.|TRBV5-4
TGTGCCAGCAGGGCCTGGGGGGGGCCGGCTACCCTCCAGTACTTC
CASRAWGGPATLQYF
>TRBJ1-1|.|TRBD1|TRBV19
TGTGCCAGTAGTATCAGGACAGGCGAAGCTTTCTTT
CASSIRTGEAFF
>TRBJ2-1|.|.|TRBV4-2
TGTGCCAGCAGCCAAGAAGGGGGACCAAGCTTGGATGAGCAGTTCTTC
CASSQEGGPSLDEQFF
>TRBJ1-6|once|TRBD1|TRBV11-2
TGTGCCAGCAGCACCGACAGGGGATCCAATTCACCCCTCCACTTT
CASSTDRGSNSPLHF
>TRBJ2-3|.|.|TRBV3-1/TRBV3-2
TGTGCCAGCAGCCAAATCGGGGATACGCAGTATTTT
CASSQIGDTQYF
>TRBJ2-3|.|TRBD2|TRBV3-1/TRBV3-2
TGTGCCAGCAGCCAAGATACGGGGGGTCTTAGGTATTTT
CASSQDTGGLRYF
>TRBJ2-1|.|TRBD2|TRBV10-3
TGTGCCATCGAAGGCGGGGGGGCGGGCTCCTACAATGAGCAGTTCTTC
CAIEGGGAGSYNEQFF
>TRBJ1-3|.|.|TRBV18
TGTGCCAGCTCACCGGCCAACACCATATATTTT
CASSPANTIYF
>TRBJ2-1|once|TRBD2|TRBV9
TGTGCCAGCAGCGTAGGACTAGCGGGCTTCAATGAGCAGTTCTTC
CASSVGLAGFNEQFF
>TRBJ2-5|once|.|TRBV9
TGTGCCAGCAGCGTGGGCAGGGGTGGGGAGACCCAGTACTTC
CASSVGRGGETQYF
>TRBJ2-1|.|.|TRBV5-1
TGCGCCAGCAGCGTGAGGACAGCCGGCTCCTACAATGAGCAGTTCTTC
CASSVRTAGSYNEQFF
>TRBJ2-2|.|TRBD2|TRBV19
TGTGCCAGTAAGCGGGGTCAGGTCGGGGAGCTGTTTTTT
CASKRGQVGELFF
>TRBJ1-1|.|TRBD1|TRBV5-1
TGCGCCAGCAGCTTGGGTTATGGGACAGGAATGAACACTGAAGCTTTCTTT
CASSLGYGTGMNTEAFF
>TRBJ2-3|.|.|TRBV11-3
TGTGCCAGCAGCTTCACGCAGACAGATACGCAGTATTTT
CASSFTQTDTQYF
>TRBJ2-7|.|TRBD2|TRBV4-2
TGTGCCAGCAAGCGGATTTCGGGGGGGCCGGAAGAGCAGTACTTC
CASKRISGGPEEQYF
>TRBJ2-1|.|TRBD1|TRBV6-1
TGTGCCAGCAGTGAATTCTCGACAGGGCTAACCTACAATGAGCAGTTCTTC
CASSEFSTGLTYNEQFF
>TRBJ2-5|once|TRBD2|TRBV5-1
TGCGCCAGCACCCTCACATTTAACGGGGGGGCTGGGGAGACCCAGTACTTC
CASTLTFNGGAGETQYF
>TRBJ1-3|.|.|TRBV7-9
TGTGCCCAGCGGCAGAGCTCTGGAAACACCATATATTTT
CAQRQSSGNTIYF
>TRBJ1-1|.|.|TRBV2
TGTGCCAGCAGTGAAATCGGAGGTGTTGGCACTGAAGCTTTCTTT
CASSEIGGVGTEAFF
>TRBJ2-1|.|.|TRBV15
TGTGCCACCAGCAGGGGCACACAGGGCCTCTTGAGGGTTGAGCAGTTCTTC
CATSRGTQGLLRVEQFF
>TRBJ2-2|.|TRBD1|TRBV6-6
TGTGCCAGCAGTACCTCCGGCAGGACAGGGTCCGGGGAGCTGTTTTTT
CASSTSGRTGSGELFF
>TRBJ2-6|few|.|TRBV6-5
TGTGCCAGCAGGACGAGGGAAACTGGGGCCAACGTCCTGACTTTC
CASRTRETGANVLTF
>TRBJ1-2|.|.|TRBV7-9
TGTGCCAGCAGCTTAAGTAGGGAGGGCGACCTTTATGGCTACACCTTC
CASSLSREGDLYGYTF
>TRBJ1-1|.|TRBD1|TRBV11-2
TGTGCCAGCAGCTCCGACAGGGTGAACACTGAAGCTTTCTTT
CASSSDRVNTEAFF
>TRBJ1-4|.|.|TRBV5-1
TGCGCCAGCGCTAGGGGTCAGACTGAAAAACTGTTTTTT
CASARGQTEKLFF
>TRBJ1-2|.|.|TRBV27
TGTGCCAGCAGTCCAGGCCACGGCTACACCTTC
CASSPGHGYTF
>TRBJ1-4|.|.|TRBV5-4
TGTGCCAGCAGCTTGCCCGGGACTAATGAAAAACTGTTTTTT
CASSLPGTNEKLFF
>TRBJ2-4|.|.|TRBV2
TGTGCCAGCGAAGATGGCAGAGCCAAAAACATTCAGTACTTC
CASEDGRAKNIQYF
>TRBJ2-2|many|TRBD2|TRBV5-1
TGCGCCAGCAGCTCGACTAGCGGGGGCCCGAACACCGGGGAGCTGTTTTTT
CASSSTSGGPNTGELFF
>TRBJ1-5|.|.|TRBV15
TGTGCCACCAGCAGAGATCCCTCCGATCCCCGGAGCAATCAGCCCCAGCATTTT
CATSRDPSDPRSNQPQHF
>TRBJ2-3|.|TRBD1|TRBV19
TGTGCCAGTAGTACCAAAAGAGGGGGCGCCACAGATACGCAGTATTTT
CASSTKRGGATDTQYF
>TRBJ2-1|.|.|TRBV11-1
TGTGCCAGCAGCTTAGGAGGAGGGGCGTTGAATGAGCAGTTCTTC
CASSLGGGALNEQFF
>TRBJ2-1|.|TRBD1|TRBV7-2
TGTGCCAGCAGCTTTCTCGGACAGGTCAACAATGAGCAGTTCTTC
CASSFLGQVNNEQFF
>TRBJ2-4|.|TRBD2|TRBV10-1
TGCGCCAGCTGGGGGGGGGTTGCCAAAAACATTCAGTACTTC
CASWGGVAKNIQYF
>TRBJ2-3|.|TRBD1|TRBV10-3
TGTGCCATCAGTGACGGGACAGGAAACACAGATACGCAGTATTTT
CAISDGTGNTDTQYF
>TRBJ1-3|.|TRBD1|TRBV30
TGTGCCTGCAGCCGGGACCTAGGGGGCTACTCTGGAAACACCATATATTTT
CACSRDLGGYSGNTIYF
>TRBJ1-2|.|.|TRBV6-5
TGTGCCAGCAGTTACTCGGGCTACTATGGCTACACCTTC
CASSYSGYYGYTF
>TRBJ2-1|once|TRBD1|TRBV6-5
TGTGCCAGCAGGGGGACAGGGAGCAATGAGCAGTTCTTC
CASRGTGSNEQFF
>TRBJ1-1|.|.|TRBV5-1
TGCGCCAGCAGTGGCCAGGGCTGGACTGAAGCTTTCTTT
CASSGQGWTEAFF
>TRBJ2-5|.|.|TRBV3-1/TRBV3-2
TGTGCCAGCAGCCAAACGGTCCCGGGGACCCAGTACTTC
CASSQTVPGTQYF
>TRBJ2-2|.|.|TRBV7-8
TGTGCCAGCAGCTTAGCCACCGGGGTCGACGGGGAGCTGTTTTTT
CASSLATGVDGELFF
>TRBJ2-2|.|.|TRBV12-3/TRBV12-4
TGTGCCAGCACCCCCAGGACCGGGGAGCTGTTTTTT
CASTPRTGELFF
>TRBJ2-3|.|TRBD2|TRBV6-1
TGTGCCAGCAGTGAATTTACCGGGACTAGCGGGGCCACAGATACGCAGTATTTT
CASSEFTGTSGATDTQYF
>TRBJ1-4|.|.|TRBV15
TGTGCCACCAGCGGCAAATTCGGGGAAAAACTGTTTTTT
CATSGKFGEKLFF
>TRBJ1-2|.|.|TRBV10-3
TGTGCCATCAGTGAGTATCCCCCGGCGGGCCGGCGGGGCTACACCTTC
CAISEYPPAGRRGYTF
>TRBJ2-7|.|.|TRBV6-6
TGTGCCAGCAGCCGAGGTCAGGGGACCTACGAGCAGTACTTC
CASSRGQGTYEQYF
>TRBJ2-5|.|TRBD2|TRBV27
TGTGCCAGCCGAACCTCCGGAGCGGGGGGGCGAGAGACCCAGTACTTC
CASRTSGAGGRETQYF